The text below deals with one T cell receptor beta chain. CDR1 ENHRY and CDR2 SYGVKD come from the germline V gene. This CDR3 is built from 15 residues. V lost 0 bases to trimming and J lost 6 bases, with 15 bases between them. The source of the sample is a study of T cell changes during pregnancy in multiple sclerosis. Using immunoSEQ multiplex PCR, the repertoire was profiled, and TCRdb retains in-frame clones only, with some absent. The top ten clones hold 0.58% of a sample with around 51,000 clones, roughly 92% of them seen once. The chain combines TRBV10-3 with TRBJ2-7; D is possibly TRBD2 (6 bases). This sample comprised CD4+ T cells from peripheral blood mononuclear cells, obtained in the second trimester of pregnancy. The clonotype originates from a female donor with multiple sclerosis, enrolled in a pregnancy study. The chain's CDR3 is CAISESREAGREQYF. The CDR3 DNA follows: TGTGCCATCAGTGAGTCGAGGGAGGCGGGGCGCGAGCAGTACTTC.